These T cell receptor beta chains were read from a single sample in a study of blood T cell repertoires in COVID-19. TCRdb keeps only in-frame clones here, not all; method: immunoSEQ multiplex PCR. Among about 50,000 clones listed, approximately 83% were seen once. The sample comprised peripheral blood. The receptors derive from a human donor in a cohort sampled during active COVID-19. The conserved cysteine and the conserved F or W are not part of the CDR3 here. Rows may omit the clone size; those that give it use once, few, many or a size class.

CDR3: ASSPGGSATNEKLF
J: TRBJ1-4
size: -
V: TRBV5-1

CDR3: ASSPTAGWYEQY
J: TRBJ2-7
size: -
V: TRBV18

CDR3: ASSSIAGAGTGELF
J: TRBJ2-2
size: once
V: TRBV7-3

CDR3: SVEGTGPYT
J: TRBJ1-2
size: -
V: TRBV29-1

CDR3: ASSSGTRPPNEQF
J: TRBJ2-1
size: -
V: TRBV5-1

CDR3: ASSQDVPSLTGANVLT
J: TRBJ2-6
size: -
V: TRBV3-1/TRBV3-2

CDR3: ASSFGTSTDTQY
J: TRBJ2-3
size: -
V: TRBV7-9

CDR3: ASSPRRDRAYEQY
J: TRBJ2-7
size: -
V: TRBV18

CDR3: ASSQEGQGRLMNTEAF
J: TRBJ1-1
size: few
V: TRBV4-2

CDR3: ASSLGAGMESNEQF
J: TRBJ2-1
size: -
V: TRBV14

CDR3: ASSAAWRASTDTQY
J: TRBJ2-3
size: -
V: TRBV6-2/TRBV6-3

CDR3: ASSRSGASTDTQY
J: TRBJ2-3
size: -
V: TRBV5-4

CDR3: ASNLAQGGYGYT
J: TRBJ1-2
size: -
V: TRBV6-5

CDR3: SARDIGGQY
J: TRBJ2-7
size: -
V: TRBV20-1

CDR3: SVVEFTTDTQY
J: TRBJ2-3
size: -
V: TRBV29-1

CDR3: ASSLAGGPYEQY
J: TRBJ2-7
size: -
V: TRBV7-9

CDR3: ASSEGDLREPYNEQF
J: TRBJ2-1
size: -
V: TRBV10-1

CDR3: ATSMVGLEDYGYT
J: TRBJ1-2
size: -
V: TRBV15

CDR3: ASSATGGLIYEQY
J: TRBJ2-7
size: once
V: TRBV7-2

CDR3: ASSLEQGVYGYT
J: TRBJ1-2
size: -
V: TRBV5-1

CDR3: ASGLQGSNQPQH
J: TRBJ1-5
size: -
V: TRBV5-4

CDR3: ASSLPTGGQMNTEAF
J: TRBJ1-1
size: -
V: TRBV5-6

CDR3: ASSFRAAEENEQF
J: TRBJ2-1
size: once
V: TRBV5-1

CDR3: ASSGDYYNEQF
J: TRBJ2-1
size: -
V: TRBV5-1

CDR3: ASSSGFSQPQH
J: TRBJ1-5
size: -
V: TRBV28

CDR3: ASSQDDWTSYNEQF
J: TRBJ2-1
size: few
V: TRBV4-3

CDR3: ASSADRGEDTIY
J: TRBJ1-3
size: -
V: TRBV2

CDR3: ASSPGLAGVEQY
J: TRBJ2-7
size: -
V: TRBV2

CDR3: ASSFTGGIGNSPLH
J: TRBJ1-6
size: -
V: TRBV7-2

CDR3: ASSLATQGIGSPLH
J: TRBJ1-6
size: -
V: TRBV5-1

CDR3: ASSESSGKSLVGTQY
J: TRBJ2-3
size: few
V: TRBV6-1

CDR3: ASSPGTGNTIY
J: TRBJ1-3
size: -
V: TRBV10-1

CDR3: ASSLWGSRNYGYT
J: TRBJ1-2
size: once
V: TRBV7-6

CDR3: ASSQIQGMVGY
J: TRBJ2-7
size: -
V: TRBV4-1

CDR3: ASSLASGIQETQY
J: TRBJ2-5
size: -
V: TRBV27

CDR3: ASSLGQGRSDTQY
J: TRBJ2-3
size: -
V: TRBV7-2

CDR3: ASSPSGSSYNEQF
J: TRBJ2-1
size: -
V: TRBV19

CDR3: ASSQDGRGGYGYT
J: TRBJ1-2
size: -
V: TRBV4-3

CDR3: ASSYSPLDRGYEQY
J: TRBJ2-7
size: -
V: TRBV6-5

CDR3: ASSTGDSGNTIY
J: TRBJ1-3
size: -
V: TRBV11-3

CDR3: ASSLIAGGVDTQY
J: TRBJ2-3
size: -
V: TRBV4-2

CDR3: ASTSAGGPSYEQY
J: TRBJ2-7
size: few
V: TRBV19

CDR3: ASSREASTDTQY
J: TRBJ2-3
size: -
V: TRBV19

CDR3: ASSYRQNREQF
J: TRBJ2-1
size: -
V: TRBV27

CDR3: ASSPWREGLTPSSSYNEQF
J: TRBJ2-1
size: -
V: TRBV27

CDR3: ASSEGVGRGEQF
J: TRBJ2-1
size: -
V: TRBV25-1

CDR3: ASSLWSSDEQY
J: TRBJ2-7
size: -
V: TRBV28

CDR3: ASRRDRGDGYT
J: TRBJ1-2
size: -
V: TRBV6-5

CDR3: ASSQVGPGNGGGYT
J: TRBJ1-2
size: once
V: TRBV4-2

CDR3: ASSQGIGLTGGTYEKLF
J: TRBJ1-4
size: -
V: TRBV4-1

CDR3: ASSLVWQGSEKLF
J: TRBJ1-4
size: -
V: TRBV7-2

CDR3: SASRQGYGEQY
J: TRBJ2-7
size: -
V: TRBV20-1

CDR3: ASSWGDQPQH
J: TRBJ1-5
size: -
V: TRBV28

CDR3: ASSTRGVRETQY
J: TRBJ2-5
size: -
V: TRBV6-6

CDR3: ASTRAGTAQETQY
J: TRBJ2-5
size: -
V: TRBV2

CDR3: SVVGGSTDTQY
J: TRBJ2-3
size: -
V: TRBV29-1

CDR3: ASSLLSGWGHTDTQY
J: TRBJ2-3
size: -
V: TRBV27

CDR3: ASREHGTDTQY
J: TRBJ2-3
size: -
V: TRBV5-1

CDR3: AAAAGQYGYT
J: TRBJ1-2
size: -
V: TRBV10-3